These 20 T cell receptor beta chains came from one sample sequenced in a study of control samples from healthy donors and cancer patients. The repertoire was sequenced with immunoSEQ multiplex PCR; TCRdb's copy has only in-frame clones and lacks some. The table records some 74,000 clones, more than 80% of them present only once. Sample: blood. All receptors come from a man aged 60 to 75 in good health.

The J gene is TRBJ2-2, the V gene TRBV6-4; D is perhaps TRBD2 (5 bases). CDR1 is MRHNA and CDR2 is SNTAGT in the germline V gene. V lost 7 bases to trimming and J lost 6 bases, with 15 bases between them. CDR3 length: 14 residues. The CDR3 coding sequence is TGTGCCAGCACCTATAGGGCCGGGGCCGGGGAGCTGTTTTTT. Translated, it gives CASTYRAGAGELFF.

This clone was seen only a few times. The chain links TRBV7-2 to TRBJ2-7, with a weak D call TRBD1 (6 bases). Trimming took off 5 bases at V and 7 bases at J, with 18 bases between the two ends. The CDR3 is 14 residues long. In germline, CDR1 is SGHTA, CDR2 FQGNSA. CDR3 sequence: CASSPRQDGLEQYF. In nucleotides, the CDR3 is TGTGCCAGCAGCCCAAGACAGGACGGGCTTGAGCAGTACTTC.

The chain carries TRBV30 and TRBJ2-5, with D possibly TRBD2 on 6 matching bases. The CDR3 consists of 14 residues. V was clipped by 2 bases and J by 7 bases, with 17 bases between them. Germline V gives CDR1 GTSNPN, CDR2 SVGIG (reference sequence). The CDR3 DNA reads as TGTGCCTGGAGTAGGTTTGGAGGGTTGGGGACCCAGTACTTC. Amino acid sequence: CAWSRFGGLGTQYF.

This rearrangement joins TRBV3-1 (or the pseudogene TRBV3-2) to TRBJ2-5, with 8 bases identical to TRBD2. This CDR3 has 15 amino acids. Germline assignment: CDR1 LGHDT and CDR2 YNNKEL (reference sequence). Unmatched junction bases numbered 8, after V lost 1 base and J lost 7 bases. CDR3: CASSQGGGLGGTQYF. The CDR3 DNA follows: TGTGCCAGCAGCCAAGGGGGGGGACTAGGAGGGACCCAGTACTTC.

The chain carries TRBV19 and TRBJ1-2, with 7 nucleotides matching TRBD1. This CDR3 has 13 residues. V gave up 5 bases and J gave up 2 bases; unmatched junction bases: 2. The germline V gene has CDR1 LNHDA and CDR2 SQIVND (reference sequence). The CDR3, as DNA: TGTGCCAGTAGTGTACAGGGGAACTATGGCTACACCTTC. It yields the protein CASSVQGNYGYTF. Complete variable domain (other parts from reference TRBV19 and TRBJ1-2): DGGITQSPKYLFRKEGQNVTLSCEQNLNHDAMYWYRQDPGQGLRLIYYSQIVNDFQKGDIAEGYSVSREKKESFPLTVTSAQKNPTAFYLCASSVQGNYGYTFGSGTRLTVV.

This chain links TRBV19 with TRBJ1-4, with a tentative D call TRBD1 (6 bases). Per germline, CDR1 LNHDA and CDR2 SQIVND (reference sequence). The CDR3 spans 14 residues. Trimming took 7 bases from V and 5 from J, leaving 14 bases between them. Here the CDR3 reads CASMSPGQNEKLFF. The CDR3 bases are TGTGCCAGTATGTCCCCTGGACAGAATGAAAAACTGTTTTTT.

V usage is TRBV30 and J usage is TRBJ1-1, with D possibly being TRBD1 (5 bases). The V end was cut by 5 bases, the J end by 0 bases, with 10 bases between. Germline CDR1 reads GTSNPN; CDR2 reads SVGIG (reference sequence). The CDR3 totals 13 residues. The CDR3 loop reads CAWEQALNTEAFF. DNA for the CDR3: TGTGCCTGGGAACAGGCGCTGAACACTGAAGCTTTCTTT.

The chain combines TRBV6-6 with TRBJ1-2; 7 bases fit TRBD1. Trimming at V came to 6 bases and at J to 0 bases, leaving 13 bases not matched to a gene. Per germline, CDR1 MNHNY and CDR2 SVGAGI (reference sequence). The CDR3 runs to 17 residues. The CDR3 bases are TGTGCCAGCAGCCGATCCTCACAGGGGAGATCTAACTATGGCTACACCTTC. It is translated as CASSRSSQGRSNYGYTF.

V and J are TRBV4-3 and TRBJ1-2, with 8 bases lining up with TRBD1. V dropped 1 base and J dropped 7; count of bases not matched to a gene: 11. In germline, CDR1 is LGHNA, CDR2 YSLEER. The CDR3 length is 16 residues. CDR3 sequence: CASSQVRRQGPGGYTF. The CDR3 DNA reads TGCGCCAGCAGCCAAGTGAGAAGACAGGGGCCGGGTGGCTACACCTTC.

This clone was recorded only once. J is TRBJ2-1 and V is TRBV6-2 or TRBV6-3; unclear D gene. The germline gives CDR1 MNHEY, CDR2 SVGEGT. Trimming pared 0 bases from V and 5 bases from J, leaving 14 bases between. The CDR3 contains 16 residues. For the CDR3, the DNA is TGTGCCAGCAGTTACTCGTGGGGAAACGACGACAATGAGCAGTTCTTC. The encoded protein is CASSYSWGNDDNEQFF.

The rearrangement links TRBV5-6 to TRBJ2-7; D is uncertain. CDR1 SGHDT and CDR2 YYEEEE come from the germline V gene. The CDR3 is made up of 14 amino acids. The ends were cut back, 1 base at V and 1 base at J, with 9 bases in the middle. In DNA, the CDR3 is TGTGCCAGCAGCTTGCGCAGGATGTCCTACGAGCAGTACTTC. This encodes CASSLRRMSYEQYF.

The J gene is TRBJ2-7, the V gene TRBV11-2, with D perhaps matching TRBD1 or TRBD2 (5 bases each). The ends were cut back, 4 bases at V and 5 bases at J, with 12 bases in the middle. The CDR3 is 13 residues long. CDR1 is SGHAT, CDR2 FQNNGV, per germline. CDR3 sequence (DNA): TGTGCCAGCAGCTCACCGGGACGTAACGAGCAGTACTTC. The encoded protein is CASSSPGRNEQYF.

The chain is built from TRBV4-3 and TRBJ2-6; D is possibly TRBD2 (5 bases). This CDR3 spans 16 amino acids. Per the germline V gene, CDR1 is LGHNA and CDR2 is YSLEER. V dropped 2 bases and J dropped 3 bases, with 11 bases sitting between them. CDR3 sequence reads: CASSQLIRGGANVLTF. In nucleotides, the CDR3 is TGCGCCAGCAGCCAACTTATTCGGGGTGGGGCCAACGTCCTGACTTTC.

The rearrangement links TRBV7-3 to TRBJ2-1, with TRBD2 identical over 7 bases. The CDR3 is 14 residues long. Germline CDR1 reads SGHTA; CDR2 reads FQGTGA. V trimming: 3 bases; J trimming: 7 bases; junction bases outside the gene matches: 6. The CDR3 here is CASSFSGGSNEQFF. In DNA, the CDR3 is TGTGCCAGCAGCTTTTCCGGGGGGAGTAATGAGCAGTTCTTC.

The chain employs TRBV7-3 and TRBJ2-1, with D hard to call. The CDR3 totals 15 residues. Trimming shortened V by 5 bases and J by 9 bases, and 20 bases separated the two germline ends. Per germline, CDR1 SGHTA and CDR2 FQGTGA. The CDR3 loop reads CASSREGVGLSEQFF. CDR3 bases: TGTGCCAGCAGCCGAGAAGGAGTAGGTTTAAGTGAGCAGTTCTTC. The full variable domain, in which reference TRBV7-3 and TRBJ2-1 provide the parts outside the CDR3, is GAGVSQTPSNKVTEKGKYVELRCDPISGHTALYWYRQSLGQGPEFLIYFQGTGAADDSGLPNDRFFAVRPEGSVSTLKIQRTERGDSAVYLCASSREGVGLSEQFFGPGTRLTVL.

V usage is TRBV7-2 and J usage is TRBJ2-7; weak D call: TRBD1 (6 bases). CDR1 and CDR2 from the germline V gene are SGHTA and FQGNSA. The length of the CDR3 is 15 residues. With 2 bases removed from V and 3 bases from J, the gap between germline ends came to 14 bases. CDR3: CASSLTTGLGYEQYF. CDR3 nucleotide sequence: TGTGCCAGCAGCTTAACGACAGGCTTGGGCTACGAGCAGTACTTC. The full variable domain, its missing parts supplied by reference TRBV7-2 and TRBJ2-7, is GAGVSQSPSNKVTEKGKDVELRCDPISGHTALYWYRQSLGQGLEFLIYFQGNSAPDKSGLPSDRFSAERTGGSVSTLTIQRTQQEDSAVYLCASSLTTGLGYEQYFGPGTRLTVT.

The chain carries TRBV4-1 and TRBJ1-2, with D possibly matching TRBD1 (6 bases). The V end lost 0 bases, the J end lost 7 bases, and 12 bases lay between the germline ends. Germline V gives CDR1 MGHRA, CDR2 YSYEKL. The CDR3 has 14 amino acids. The CDR3 sequence is CASSQEPGDRGYTF. DNA for the CDR3: TGCGCCAGCAGCCAAGAGCCAGGGGATCGTGGCTACACCTTC.

The count of this clone is one. The chain joins TRBV3-1 (or the pseudogene TRBV3-2) to TRBJ2-3; no clear D. Germline V gene data show CDR1 as LGHDT and CDR2 as YNNKEL (reference sequence). There are 15 residues in the CDR3. V lost 1 base to trimming and J lost 1 base, with 9 bases between them. For the CDR3, the DNA is TGTGCCAGCAGCCAAGGGAGACACCGCACAGATACGCAGTATTTT. Translated: CASSQGRHRTDTQYF.

V is TRBV5-8 and J is TRBJ2-5; maybe TRBD1 (6 bases). V lost 3 bases to trimming and J lost 1 base, with 10 bases between them. There are 14 residues in the CDR3. CDR1 is SGHTS and CDR2 is YDEGEE in the germline V gene. CDR3 sequence: CASSWGQVQETQYF. CDR3 nucleotide sequence: TGTGCCAGCAGCTGGGGACAAGTCCAAGAGACCCAGTACTTC.

V usage is TRBV19 and J usage is TRBJ1-4, with D maybe TRBD1 (5 bases). The CDR3 contains 15 residues. V was clipped by 3 bases and J by 4 bases, with 12 bases between them. Germline CDR1 reads LNHDA; CDR2 reads SQIVND (reference sequence). The CDR3 DNA reads as TGTGCCAGTAGTATCCCCGGGGGGAGTAATGAAAAACTGTTTTTT. Residues: CASSIPGGSNEKLFF.